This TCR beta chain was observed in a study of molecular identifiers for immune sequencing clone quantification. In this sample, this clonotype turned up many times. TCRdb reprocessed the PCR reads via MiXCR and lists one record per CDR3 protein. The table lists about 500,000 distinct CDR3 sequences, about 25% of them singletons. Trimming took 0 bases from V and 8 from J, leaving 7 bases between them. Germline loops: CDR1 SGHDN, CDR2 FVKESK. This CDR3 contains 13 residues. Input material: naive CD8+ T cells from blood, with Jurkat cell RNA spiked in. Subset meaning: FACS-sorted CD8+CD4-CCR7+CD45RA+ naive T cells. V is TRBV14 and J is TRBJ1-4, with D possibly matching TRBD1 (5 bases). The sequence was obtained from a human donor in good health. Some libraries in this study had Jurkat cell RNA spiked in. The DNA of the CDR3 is TGTGCCAGCAGCCAAGACGGGGCGGAAAAACTGTTTTTT. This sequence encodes CASSQDGAEKLFF.